The clone carrying this T cell receptor beta chain was picked up a small number of times. Its specificity is unknown. The repertoire was sequenced with immunoSEQ multiplex PCR; TCRdb's copy has only in-frame clones and lacks some. In the table there are roughly 1,400 clones, 20% of which are singletons. V lost 1 base and J 7 bases, leaving 16 bases between the germline ends. This CDR3 spans 15 amino acids. Germline-derived CDR1 and CDR2 are SGHNT and YENEEA. These data originate in a study of T cells in localized non-small cell lung cancer. General study points: Out of the top 100 tumor clones, a median 57 were seen in adjacent lung. In uninvolved adjacent lung, T cell clonality reached its highest value, exceeding tumor. Multi-region tumor sequencing was not done, so intratumor heterogeneity could not be excluded.

The rearrangement links TRBV11-3 to TRBJ1-2; the D is unclear. The clonotype was recovered from a male donor older than 55 with stage II squamous cell lung carcinoma. Specimen: lung tumor tissue, collected before any cancer treatment. CDR3 region: CASSLVSSPGGGYTF. The CDR3 DNA reads TGTGCCAGCAGCTTAGTAAGCAGCCCAGGAGGTGGCTACACCTTC. Variable domain in full (rest from reference TRBV11-3 and TRBJ1-2): EAGVVQSPRYKIIEKKQPVAFWCNPISGHNTLYWYLQNLGQGPELLIRYENEEAVDDSQLPKDRFSAERLKGVDSTLKIQPAELGDSAVYLCASSLVSSPGGGYTFGSGTRLTVV.